This T cell receptor (beta chain) was sequenced in a study of blood T cells in healthy people across ages. On the study more broadly: Using template switching, researchers captured about one barcoded beta molecule for each two T cells.

The table lists this clonotype with a few counts. V lost 0 bases and J lost 3; bases outside the gene matches: 7. Germline V lookup: CDR1 MGHRA, CDR2 YSYEKL. The CDR3 extends over 17 amino acids. A second PCR of 7 to 11 cycles used a sample-barcoded 5' primer and a J-beta primer mix. Each cDNA was tagged by a template-switch adaptor containing 12 random nucleotides. MiXCR was run by TCRdb on the 5' RACE reads, yielding one entry per CDR3 protein. The sample consists of about 800,000 distinct CDR3 sequences, around a quarter of them appearing once. Another study also made use of these data, one on T cells of mothers and their children.

The rearrangement joins TRBV4-1 to TRBJ2-5, with 10 bases identical to TRBD1. The specimen sequenced was blood. This clonotype was obtained from a boy between 5 and 17 years old in good health. The CDR3 DNA is TGCGCCAGCAGCCAAGAGCCGGGGACAGGGGTAGAAGAGACCCAGTACTTC. Translating it yields CASSQEPGTGVEETQYF.